Presented here are 9 T cell receptor beta chains from one specimen sequenced in a study of blood T cell repertoires in COVID-19 (dated by TCRdb to the early 2020s). The library was produced with the immunoSEQ multiplex PCR assay. TCRdb re-hosts the immuneACCESS table, in-frame sequences only. Its copies lack some clones; in the studies checked, an unresolved V gene accounts for under half of them, and the cause for the rest is not known. The sample table shows around 700,000 clones, and over 80% are seen once. Around 0.3% of the sample is taken by the ten largest. Sequences were obtained from peripheral blood. All receptors come from a woman between 18 and 29 years old with acute or convalescent COVID-19.

This chain links TRBV10-3 with TRBJ2-2; D call uncertain. Between the trimmed V and J ends, which lost 10 bases and 0 bases, there was a span of 12 bases. The CDR3 has 14 amino acids. The germline V gene encodes CDR1 ENHRY and CDR2 SYGVKD. The CDR3 here is CATGGTTNTGELFF. The CDR3 DNA sequence: TGTGCCACTGGCGGCACAACGAACACCGGGGAGCTGTTTTTT.

The genes are TRBV27 and TRBJ1-5; TRBD1 matches 9 bases. This CDR3 region has 13 residues. V was clipped by 6 bases and J by 6 bases; unmatched bases: 3. From germline, CDR1 is MNHEY and CDR2 SMNVEV (reference sequence). CDR3 protein: CASSRQGGQPQHF. In DNA, the CDR3 is TGTGCCAGCAGCAGACAGGGGGGTCAGCCCCAGCATTTT.

The chain carries TRBV7-6 and TRBJ2-7, with 8 bases that match TRBD1. This CDR3 is built from 15 residues. Germline values: CDR1 SGHVS, CDR2 FNYEAQ. The V and J ends lost 5 bases and 6 bases, in that order; junction bases with no gene match: 12. The CDR3 DNA follows: TGTGCCAGCAGCGGGCTAGACAGGGGTGGCGGCGAGCAGTACTTC. It is translated as CASSGLDRGGGEQYF.

The J gene is TRBJ1-1, the V gene TRBV6-5; 7 positions agree with TRBD1. There are 14 residues in the CDR3. V shed 4 bases, J shed 8 bases, and the junction held 10 bases outside the gene matches. Germline lookup yields CDR1 MNHEY and CDR2 SVGAGI. In DNA, the CDR3 is TGTGCCAGCAGTTTACCGGGACAGCTTTCGGAAGCTTTCTTT. Its translation: CASSLPGQLSEAFF.

The chain is built from TRBV6-6 and TRBJ1-2; D gene unclear. Germline V gene lookup returns CDR1 MNHNY and CDR2 SVGAGI (reference sequence). V dropped 1 base and J dropped 3 bases, with 15 bases sitting between them. This CDR3 is built from 16 residues. In DNA form, the CDR3 reads TGTGCCAGCAGTTACTTCCCGACGGCCGAGGACTATGGCTACACCTTC. This gives the protein CASSYFPTAEDYGYTF.

This clone was recorded once. This chain uses TRBV12-3 or TRBV12-4 with TRBJ2-7; weak D call: TRBD1 (5 bases). Trimming pared 5 bases from V and 7 bases from J, leaving 12 bases between. The CDR3 is 12 amino acids. In DNA form, the CDR3 reads TGTGCCAGCAGTGGACCTGCAGGGGAGCAGTACTTC. Translation gives CASSGPAGEQYF.

This clone was seen only once. The chain combines TRBV3-1 (or the pseudogene TRBV3-2) with TRBJ1-2; D is unclear. Germline V lookup: CDR1 LGHDT, CDR2 YNNKEL (reference sequence). The CDR3 extends over 13 amino acids. V was trimmed by 0 bases and J by 7 bases, leaving 9 bases between them. CDR3 amino acids: CASSQELFGGYTF. DNA for the CDR3: TGTGCCAGCAGCCAAGAGCTCTTCGGTGGCTACACCTTC.

A word on this clone: The same CDR3 also results from other DNA sequences found in this sample. The V gene is TRBV4-1, the J gene TRBJ2-7, with 13 positions matching TRBD2. The CDR3 loop spans 15 amino acids. V lost 1 base, J lost 4 bases, and 1 base stayed unmatched. CDR1 and CDR2 (germline): MGHRA, YSYEKL. The CDR3 sequence: CASSQGTSGGYEQYF. Here the CDR3 DNA reads TGCGCCAGCAGCCAAGGGACTAGCGGGGGTTACGAGCAGTACTTC.

This chain joins TRBV27 and TRBJ1-5; 7 positions match TRBD1. Germline lookup yields CDR1 MNHEY and CDR2 SMNVEV (reference sequence). V was pared by 8 bases and J by 0 bases, with 13 bases of the junction left unmatched. This CDR3 is 17 amino acids long. CDR3 sequence (DNA): TGTGCCAGCCAGACCCGACAGGGAACTTATAGCAATCAGCCCCAGCATTTT. This gives the protein CASQTRQGTYSNQPQHF.